What follows are 27 T cell receptor beta chains derived from one specimen sequenced in a study of post-analysis software for immune sequencing data. Study-wide points: A few TRBV segments occurring more often in patients than controls included TRBV5-6, TRBV5-1 and TRBV20-1.

Antigen specificity for these receptors is unknown. The library was made from cDNA and included unique molecular identifiers. Using its own MiXCR run on the PCR reads, TCRdb lists one record per CDR3 protein. The data show hundreds of thousands of distinct CDR3 sequences, about 57% seen once. Sequenced input: blood. These TCRs come from a girl between 10 and 17 years old with multiple sclerosis.

The J gene is TRBJ2-4, the V gene TRBV10-3, with a tentative D call TRBD2 (6 bases). The DNA matches TRBJ2-7 better at its end, which makes the J call doubtful. CDR3 size: 14 residues. From germline, CDR1 is ENHRY and CDR2 SYGVKD. This CDR3 is CAISGGGRGYEQYF. As DNA, the CDR3 is TGTGCCATCAGTGGGGGCGGGCGGGGCTACGAGCAGTACTTC.

The chain links TRBV10-3 to TRBJ2-5; possible D gene TRBD2, 6 bases. Deletions cut 0 bases from V and 4 bases from J, with 12 bases between. Germline values: CDR1 ENHRY, CDR2 SYGVKD. The CDR3 is 15 residues long. The CDR3 sequence is CAISESTGSRETQYF. CDR3 nucleotide sequence: TGTGCCATCAGTGAGTCCACCGGGAGTCGAGAGACCCAGTACTTC.

This clonotype was observed a few times. The V gene is TRBV7-9, the J gene TRBJ2-1; tentatively, D is TRBD1 (6 bases). This CDR3 spans 13 amino acids. CDR1 is SEHNR, CDR2 FQNEAQ, per germline (reference sequence). Trimming left V 5 bases short and J 10 bases short, with 15 bases between. Written as DNA, the CDR3 is TGTGCCAGCAGCCAAAAAGACAGGCTGGAGCAGTTCTTC. This codes for CASSQKDRLEQFF.

The sample holds many counts of this clonotype. J is TRBJ2-1 and V is TRBV20-1, with no clear D. There are 14 residues in the CDR3. The V and J ends lost 3 bases and 6 bases respectively, with 15 bases between them. Germline CDR1 reads DFQATT; CDR2 reads SNEGSKA (reference sequence). Written as DNA, the CDR3 is TGCAGTGCTAGGACTCCGGAAGAGGCCAATGAGCAGTTCTTC. It is translated as CSARTPEEANEQFF.

This clonotype turned up a few times. V is TRBV10-3 and J is TRBJ1-2; unclear D gene. The CDR3 has 13 residues. CDR1 ENHRY and CDR2 SYGVKD come from the germline V gene. Trimming cost V 4 bases and J 4 bases, with 10 bases left between them. The CDR3 sequence is CAISVRQFYGYTF. CDR3 coding DNA: TGTGCCATCAGTGTACGGCAGTTCTATGGCTACACCTTC.

This chain joins TRBV7-2 and TRBJ2-6, with D perhaps TRBD1 or TRBD2 (5 bases each). The CDR3 sequence is 18 residues long. CDR1 and CDR2 (germline): SGHTA, FQGNSA. Trimming removed 5 bases from V and 0 bases from J, with 17 bases in between. The CDR3 reads CASSLLPGRPSGANVLTF. The CDR3 bases are TGTGCCAGCAGCCTACTACCGGGACGGCCCTCTGGGGCCAACGTCCTGACTTTC.

This chain links TRBV29-1 with TRBJ2-6; D call uncertain. Germline V CDR1 and CDR2: SQVTM, ANQGSEA. There are 15 residues in the CDR3. Trimming removed 6 bases from V and 0 bases from J, with 12 bases in between. This CDR3 reads CSVKPRFSGANVLTF. The DNA for the CDR3 is TGCAGCGTAAAGCCTAGGTTCTCTGGGGCCAACGTCCTGACTTTC.

This clonotype came up once. The V and J genes are TRBV20-1 and TRBJ2-3; D is uncertain. The length of the CDR3 is 14 residues. Per germline, CDR1 DFQATT and CDR2 SNEGSKA (reference sequence). V dropped 2 bases and J dropped 11 bases, with 20 bases sitting between them. The CDR3 region has the DNA TGCAGTGCTAGATCCGTTGAGGACCGACCAAGGCAGTATTTT. Protein: CSARSVEDRPRQYF.

This clonotype was observed a single time. The chain combines TRBV13 with TRBJ2-7; 11 positions agree with TRBD2. Per the germline V gene, CDR1 is PRHDT and CDR2 is FYEKMQ (reference sequence). Losses at the gene ends were 7 bases for V and 0 bases for J; bases not matched to a gene: 5. This CDR3 region has 15 residues. CDR3 loop: CASTLLAGGSYEQYF. CDR3 DNA sequence: TGTGCCAGCACCCTCCTAGCGGGAGGCTCCTACGAGCAGTACTTC.

This clonotype was picked up a small number of times. This sequence joins TRBV5-1 and TRBJ2-1, with 16 positions matching TRBD2. This CDR3 has 16 amino acids. Germline V gene sequence: CDR1 SGHRS, CDR2 YFSETQ. Trimming took 5 bases from V and 7 from J; bases not matched to a gene: 6. CDR3 nucleotide sequence: TGCGCCAGCAGTCCGGGACTAGCGGGAGGGGAGAATGAGCAGTTCTTC. Translation: CASSPGLAGGENEQFF. Filled out from reference TRBV5-1 and TRBJ2-1, the complete variable domain reads KAGVTQTPRYLIKTRGQQVTLSCSPISGHRSVSWYQQTPGQGLQFLFEYFSETQRNKGNFPGRFSGRQFSNSRSEMNVSTLELGDSALYLCASSPGLAGGENEQFFGPGTRLTVL.

The genes are TRBV20-1 and TRBJ2-5; 7 bases agree with TRBD1. This CDR3 is built from 16 residues. Germline V CDR1 and CDR2: DFQATT, SNEGSKA (reference sequence). V was pared by 5 bases and J by 1 base, with 13 bases of the junction left unmatched. The CDR3 DNA is TGCAGTGCTGGTCTGTGGTTCAGGGGGTCCCAAGAGACCCAGTACTTC. It is translated as CSAGLWFRGSQETQYF.

This clonotype was picked up a small number of times. The rearrangement joins TRBV15 to TRBJ2-3; 9 bases align to TRBD2. With V trimmed by 1 base and J by 4 bases, 6 bases remained unmatched. The CDR3 spans 16 residues. Germline values: CDR1 LNHNV, CDR2 YYDKDF (reference sequence). CDR3 sequence reads: CATSRVAGVGADTQYF. Written as DNA, the CDR3 is TGTGCCACCAGCAGAGTAGCGGGAGTAGGGGCAGATACGCAGTATTTT.

This clonotype was seen just once. The rearrangement links TRBV6-1 to TRBJ2-3; D is undetermined. The CDR3 is 13 amino acids. V was shortened by 3 bases and J by 4 bases, with 8 bases between the two germline ends. The V gene's germline CDR1 is MNHNS and CDR2 SASEGT. The CDR3 DNA sequence: TGTGCCAGCAGTGATCTGTCGGCAGATACGCAGTATTTT. It is translated as CASSDLSADTQYF.

The gene calls are TRBV6-5 and TRBJ2-3; the D gene is possibly TRBD2 (6 bases). This CDR3 contains 14 residues. Per the germline V gene, CDR1 is MNHEY and CDR2 is SVGAGI. Between the trimmed V and J ends, which lost 2 bases and 5 bases, there was a span of 11 bases. The CDR3 sequence is CASSYGGLGDTQYF. The DNA of the CDR3 is TGTGCCAGCAGTTACGGGGGACTGGGAGATACGCAGTATTTT.

There are a few counts of this clonotype. The V gene is TRBV21-1, the J gene TRBJ2-1; TRBD1 is taken as the D call from the table, unchecked against the DNA. TRBV21-1 is assigned pseudogene status. The CDR3 loop spans 18 amino acids. CDR3 nucleotide sequence: TGTGCCAGCAGCAAAGGAAAGGGACAGGGGGCTTTCTACAATGAGCAGTTCTTC. It codes for CASSKGKGQGAFYNEQFF.

This clonotype turned up a few times. This chain links TRBV27 with TRBJ2-7; 8 nucleotides align to TRBD1. Trimming cost V 6 bases and J 4 bases; bases outside gene matches: 8. The germline V gene encodes CDR1 MNHEY and CDR2 SMNVEV (reference sequence). The CDR3 covers 14 residues. For the CDR3, the DNA is TGTGCCAGCAGACTCAGGACAGGGAGATACGAGCAGTACTTC. The encoded protein is CASRLRTGRYEQYF.

Only a few counts were recorded for this clonotype. This chain joins TRBV6-5 and TRBJ1-2; D perhaps matches TRBD1 (5 bases). The germline V gene encodes CDR1 MNHEY and CDR2 SVGAGI. Trimming took 6 bases from V and 4 from J, leaving 9 bases between them. CDR3 length equals 12 residues. CDR3 in amino acids: CASRNTGYGYTF. The CDR3 DNA reads TGTGCCAGCAGAAACACAGGCTATGGCTACACCTTC.

Worth noting for this clonotype: The junction differs from germline at one of its ends, possibly a read error. The CDR3 DNA reads as TGTGCTAGCAGCTTAAAACAGGGAGGAAACACCGGGGAGCTGTTTTTT. Protein: CASSLKQGGNTGELFF. This chain links TRBV7-7 with TRBJ2-2, with D perhaps given as TRBD1 or TRBD2 (6 bases each). Per germline, CDR1 SSHAT and CDR2 FNYEAQ (reference sequence). This CDR3 region has 16 residues.

The gene calls are TRBV6-4 and TRBJ2-1; D may be TRBD1 (5 bases). The CDR3 length is 13 residues. CDR1 is MRHNA and CDR2 is SNTAGT in the germline V gene. The germline V and J ends were trimmed by 2 bases and 7 bases, with 9 bases remaining between them. Here the CDR3 DNA reads TGTGCCAGCAGTGACGGGGCCGGGAATGAGCAGTTCTTC. Residues: CASSDGAGNEQFF.

The V gene is TRBV25-1, the J gene TRBJ1-1; 9 bases match TRBD1. V gave up 10 bases and J gave up 3 bases; unmatched junction bases: 18. The CDR3 is made up of 17 amino acids. Germline CDR1 and CDR2: MGHDK and SYGVNS. CDR3 DNA: TGTGCCAACTCATGGGTGGACAGGGGTACAGCCGACACTGAAGCTTTCTTT. Its translation: CANSWVDRGTADTEAFF.

This clonotype was picked up a small number of times. The chain joins TRBV6-1 to TRBJ2-1, with a tentative D call TRBD2 (6 bases). The CDR3 has 17 residues. Trimming cost V 1 base and J 2 bases, with 15 bases left between them. Germline CDR1 and CDR2: MNHNS and SASEGT. CDR3 DNA: TGTGCCAGCAGTGAAGATTCCCCGGGGGAACCCTACAATGAGCAGTTCTTC. Amino acids: CASSEDSPGEPYNEQFF.

The V gene is TRBV29-1, the J gene TRBJ1-1, with D perhaps TRBD1 (6 bases). CDR3 length equals 14 residues. CDR1 SQVTM and CDR2 ANQGSEA come from the germline V gene. V was cut by 5 bases and J by 1 base, with 14 bases left in between. The CDR3 is CSVQQGLANTEAFF. DNA for the CDR3: TGCAGCGTTCAACAGGGTTTGGCGAACACTGAAGCTTTCTTT.

The V gene is TRBV29-1, the J gene TRBJ1-2; D gene uncertain. V lost 3 bases, J lost 7 bases, and 9 bases lay in between. CDR1 is SQVTM and CDR2 is ANQGSEA in the germline V gene. The CDR3 consists of 11 residues. CDR3 in DNA: TGCAGCGTTGAGGGAGGTAGTGGCTACACCTTC. This encodes CSVEGGSGYTF. The variable domain in full, with the rest retrieved from reference TRBV29-1 and TRBJ1-2, is SAVISQKPSRDICQRGTSLTIQCQVDSQVTMMFWYRQQPGQSLTLIATANQGSEATYESGFVIDKFPISRPNLTFSTLTVSNMSPEDSSIYLCSVEGGSGYTFGSGTRLTVV.

This clonotype has more than one count but fewer than ten. The genes are TRBV20-1 and TRBJ2-7; D is unclear. V lost 4 bases and J 4 bases, leaving 14 bases between the germline ends. The CDR3 length is 13 residues. Germline V gene sequence: CDR1 DFQATT, CDR2 SNEGSKA (reference sequence). CDR3 in amino acids: CSAKRTGGYEQYF. The CDR3 region has the DNA TGCAGTGCTAAGAGGACGGGCGGTTACGAGCAGTACTTC.

The chain links TRBV5-1 to TRBJ1-2; 11 bases map to TRBD1. Per the germline V gene, CDR1 is SGHRS and CDR2 is YFSETQ. The junction had 4 bases not matched to a gene; V was cut back by 0 bases and J by 6 bases. The CDR3 loop spans 15 amino acids. CDR3 sequence: CASSLDGQGAHGYTF. The CDR3, as DNA: TGCGCCAGCAGCTTGGACGGACAGGGGGCGCATGGCTACACCTTC.

The V gene is TRBV7-2, the J gene TRBJ2-3, with TRBD2 identical over 9 bases. Germline-derived CDR1 and CDR2 are SGHTA and FQGNSA. V gave up 6 bases and J gave up 0 bases; unmatched junction bases: 13. The CDR3 extends over 18 amino acids. This chain's CDR3 is CASRRVGLAGTSTDTQYF. CDR3 bases: TGTGCCAGCAGACGGGTTGGGCTAGCGGGGACTAGCACAGATACGCAGTATTTT.

This clonotype was seen ten or more times. The chain is built from TRBV20-1 and TRBJ2-5; D gene unclear. The germline gives CDR1 DFQATT, CDR2 SNEGSKA (reference sequence). This CDR3 is 14 amino acids long. Deletions cut 0 bases from V and 2 bases from J, with 10 bases between. DNA of the CDR3: TGCAGTGCTAGAGAGGGTGCACCGCAAGAGACCCAGTACTTC. It specifies CSAREGAPQETQYF.